The rows below give T cell receptor beta chains drawn from one sample of a study of blood T cell repertoires in COVID-19. Clones were read by immunoSEQ multiplex PCR, and TCRdb kept only the in-frame ones, dropping some. The sample has some 100,000 clones, 86% seen once. The sample taken for sequencing was peripheral blood. The receptor source for this set is a man aged 65 to 79 who had recovered from COVID-19. Each CDR3 is given with its conserved first and last residue. Each record gives: D gene, V gene, clone size, J gene, CDR3 protein, CDR3 DNA. A D gene is named only where the DNA matches it firmly. Not every row has a clone size; where given, it reads once, few, many or a size class.

d_call: NA; v_call: TRBV2; clone_size: NA; j_call: TRBJ1-1; cdr3_aa: CASSEGGVSFGEAFF; cdr3_nt: TGTGCCAGCAGTGAAGGCGGGGTATCGTTTGGTGAAGCTTTCTTT
d_call: NA; v_call: TRBV6-6; clone_size: NA; j_call: TRBJ2-7; cdr3_aa: CASSYSPRRPTYEQYF; cdr3_nt: TGTGCCAGCAGTTACTCTCCAAGGAGGCCCACCTACGAGCAGTACTTC
d_call: NA; v_call: TRBV6-1; clone_size: NA; j_call: TRBJ2-6; cdr3_aa: CASSDRYSGANVLTF; cdr3_nt: TGTGCCAGCAGTGACCGGTACTCTGGGGCCAACGTCCTGACTTTC
d_call: NA; v_call: TRBV18; clone_size: NA; j_call: TRBJ1-2; cdr3_aa: CASSPQTGGYGYTF; cdr3_nt: TGTGCCAGCTCACCACAGACGGGGGGGTATGGCTACACCTTC
d_call: NA; v_call: TRBV21-1; clone_size: NA; j_call: TRBJ2-7; cdr3_aa: CASSTAGQHEQYF; cdr3_nt: TGTGCCAGCAGCACCGCGGGGCAGCACGAGCAGTACTTC
d_call: TRBD2; v_call: TRBV7-8; clone_size: NA; j_call: TRBJ2-3; cdr3_aa: CASSRPLAGGHTDTQYF; cdr3_nt: TGTGCCAGCAGCCGTCCCCTAGCGGGGGGGCACACAGATACGCAGTATTTT
d_call: TRBD1; v_call: TRBV9; clone_size: NA; j_call: TRBJ2-2; cdr3_aa: CASSRTGLYTGELFF; cdr3_nt: TGTGCCAGCAGCCGGACAGGGCTATACACCGGGGAGCTGTTTTTT
d_call: TRBD2; v_call: TRBV4-3; clone_size: NA; j_call: TRBJ2-2; cdr3_aa: CASSQGLAGGGGWFSGELFF; cdr3_nt: TGCGCCAGCAGCCAGGGACTAGCGGGAGGGGGCGGGTGGTTTTCCGGGGAGCTGTTTTTT
d_call: TRBD1; v_call: TRBV3-1/TRBV3-2; clone_size: NA; j_call: TRBJ1-2; cdr3_aa: CASSYNDRGDGYTF; cdr3_nt: TGTGCCAGCAGCTATAATGACAGGGGAGATGGCTACACCTTC
d_call: NA; v_call: TRBV18; clone_size: NA; j_call: TRBJ2-7; cdr3_aa: CASSPPSAGEQYF; cdr3_nt: TGTGCCAGCTCACCACCGTCCGCCGGGGAGCAGTACTTC
d_call: TRBD1; v_call: TRBV7-2; clone_size: NA; j_call: TRBJ1-1; cdr3_aa: CASSSSYGTGASAAFF; cdr3_nt: TGTGCCAGCAGCTCCAGCTATGGGACAGGGGCTAGCGCAGCTTTCTTT
d_call: TRBD2; v_call: TRBV11-2; clone_size: NA; j_call: TRBJ2-7; cdr3_aa: CASSLDMASGIYEQYF; cdr3_nt: TGTGCCAGCAGCTTAGATATGGCTAGCGGGATATACGAGCAGTACTTC
d_call: TRBD2; v_call: TRBV7-2; clone_size: NA; j_call: TRBJ2-7; cdr3_aa: CASSPTREGLALNF; cdr3_nt: TGTGCCAGCAGCCCCACCCGGGAGGGCCTTGCGTTGAACTTC
d_call: NA; v_call: TRBV3-1/TRBV3-2; clone_size: NA; j_call: TRBJ1-6; cdr3_aa: CASSRPSEALPLHF; cdr3_nt: TGTGCCAGCAGCCGTCCCTCTGAGGCTTTACCCCTCCACTTT
d_call: NA; v_call: TRBV15; clone_size: NA; j_call: TRBJ1-4; cdr3_aa: CATSRQGGSTNEKLFF; cdr3_nt: TGTGCCACCAGCCGGCAAGGCGGTTCAACTAATGAAAAACTGTTTTTT
d_call: TRBD2; v_call: TRBV28; clone_size: NA; j_call: TRBJ2-3; cdr3_aa: CASRGLAGAGDTQYF; cdr3_nt: TGTGCCAGCAGGGGACTAGCGGGAGCTGGAGATACGCAGTATTTT
d_call: NA; v_call: TRBV5-1; clone_size: NA; j_call: TRBJ2-5; cdr3_aa: CASSSGSQQETQYF; cdr3_nt: TGCGCCAGCTCATCAGGTTCCCAACAAGAGACCCAGTACTTC
d_call: NA; v_call: TRBV6-5; clone_size: NA; j_call: TRBJ1-6; cdr3_aa: CASRLTGSNSPLHF; cdr3_nt: TGTGCCAGCAGGCTAACAGGGTCAAATTCACCCCTCCACTTT
d_call: NA; v_call: TRBV6-6; clone_size: NA; j_call: TRBJ1-4; cdr3_aa: CASITGLTNEKLFF; cdr3_nt: TGTGCCAGCATCACAGGGCTAACTAATGAAAAACTGTTTTTT
d_call: TRBD1; v_call: TRBV12-3/TRBV12-4; clone_size: NA; j_call: TRBJ1-2; cdr3_aa: CASSLRDSLGYTF; cdr3_nt: TGTGCCAGCAGTTTAAGGGACAGCCTAGGCTACACCTTC
d_call: NA; v_call: TRBV27; clone_size: NA; j_call: TRBJ1-6; cdr3_aa: CASSRSSDSPLHF; cdr3_nt: TGTGCCAGCAGTAGATCCAGTGATTCACCCCTCCACTTT
d_call: NA; v_call: TRBV5-6; clone_size: NA; j_call: TRBJ1-2; cdr3_aa: CASSLGQVNRGGYTF; cdr3_nt: TGTGCCAGCAGCTTGGGGCAAGTCAACCGGGGGGGCTACACCTTC
d_call: NA; v_call: TRBV3-1/TRBV3-2; clone_size: once; j_call: TRBJ1-3; cdr3_aa: CASSLIQGGGNTIYF; cdr3_nt: TGTGCCAGCAGCCTTATCCAGGGAGGTGGAAACACCATATATTTT
d_call: NA; v_call: TRBV6-6; clone_size: NA; j_call: TRBJ2-6; cdr3_aa: CASSSSLGANVLTF; cdr3_nt: TGTGCCAGCAGTTCGTCCCTAGGGGCCAACGTCCTGACTTTC
d_call: NA; v_call: TRBV11-2; clone_size: NA; j_call: TRBJ2-5; cdr3_aa: CASSLALNGVTQYF; cdr3_nt: TGTGCCAGCAGCTTAGCCCTGAACGGAGTGACCCAGTACTTC
d_call: NA; v_call: TRBV5-4; clone_size: NA; j_call: TRBJ2-5; cdr3_aa: CASTRGGPSSTETQYF; cdr3_nt: TGTGCCAGTACAAGGGGGGGACCCTCTTCCACAGAGACCCAGTACTTC
d_call: TRBD1; v_call: TRBV3-1/TRBV3-2; clone_size: NA; j_call: TRBJ2-7; cdr3_aa: CASSHGQGSYEQYF; cdr3_nt: TGTGCCAGCAGCCACGGACAGGGTTCTTACGAGCAGTACTTC
d_call: TRBD1; v_call: TRBV29-1; clone_size: once; j_call: TRBJ2-3; cdr3_aa: CSVLGMTGSPDTQYF; cdr3_nt: TGCAGCGTTCTTGGGATGACAGGGTCCCCAGATACGCAGTATTTT
d_call: NA; v_call: TRBV5-1; clone_size: NA; j_call: TRBJ2-2; cdr3_aa: CASSPEASGELFF; cdr3_nt: TGCGCCAGCAGCCCCGAGGCCTCCGGGGAGCTGTTTTTT
d_call: NA; v_call: TRBV11-2; clone_size: NA; j_call: TRBJ2-4; cdr3_aa: CASSSTRGGNIQYF; cdr3_nt: TGTGCCAGCAGCTCTACCCGGGGTGGGAACATTCAGTACTTC
d_call: TRBD1; v_call: TRBV3-1/TRBV3-2; clone_size: NA; j_call: TRBJ2-7; cdr3_aa: CASSRDRGTPYEQYF; cdr3_nt: TGTGCCAGCAGCCGTGACAGGGGGACCCCCTACGAGCAGTACTTC
d_call: TRBD1; v_call: TRBV28; clone_size: NA; j_call: TRBJ2-3; cdr3_aa: CASSSWDRGTDTQYF; cdr3_nt: TGTGCCAGCAGTTCTTGGGACAGGGGCACAGATACGCAGTATTTT
d_call: TRBD1; v_call: TRBV27; clone_size: NA; j_call: TRBJ2-3; cdr3_aa: CASSPGQGFNTQYF; cdr3_nt: TGTGCCAGCAGTCCCGGACAGGGATTCAATACGCAGTATTTT
d_call: TRBD2; v_call: TRBV6-2/TRBV6-3; clone_size: once; j_call: TRBJ2-7; cdr3_aa: CASSHTSGRAGISYEQYF; cdr3_nt: TGTGCCAGCAGCCACACTAGCGGGAGAGCGGGGATATCGTACGAGCAGTACTTC
d_call: TRBD1; v_call: TRBV7-9; clone_size: NA; j_call: TRBJ2-2; cdr3_aa: CASSEDREELFF; cdr3_nt: TGTGCCAGCAGCGAGGACAGGGAAGAGCTGTTTTTT
d_call: TRBD1; v_call: TRBV9; clone_size: many; j_call: TRBJ2-5; cdr3_aa: CASSAGTGLVKTQYF; cdr3_nt: TGTGCCAGCAGCGCCGGGACAGGGCTTGTAAAGACCCAGTACTTC
d_call: TRBD1; v_call: TRBV11-3; clone_size: NA; j_call: TRBJ2-2; cdr3_aa: CASGQGTNTGELFF; cdr3_nt: TGTGCCAGCGGACAGGGGACGAACACCGGGGAGCTGTTTTTT
d_call: TRBD1; v_call: TRBV28; clone_size: NA; j_call: TRBJ1-2; cdr3_aa: CASSPRNRGYGYTF; cdr3_nt: TGTGCCAGCAGCCCCCGGAACAGGGGCTATGGCTACACCTTC
d_call: NA; v_call: TRBV5-1; clone_size: NA; j_call: TRBJ2-1; cdr3_aa: CASSLFPVDNEQFF; cdr3_nt: TGCGCCAGCAGCTTGTTTCCGGTCGACAATGAGCAGTTCTTC
d_call: TRBD1; v_call: TRBV19; clone_size: NA; j_call: TRBJ2-5; cdr3_aa: CASGQGETQYF; cdr3_nt: TGTGCCAGTGGACAGGGAGAGACCCAGTACTTC
d_call: NA; v_call: TRBV7-3; clone_size: NA; j_call: TRBJ2-1; cdr3_aa: CASSLKAPYSGSYNEQFF; cdr3_nt: TGTGCCAGCAGCTTAAAAGCTCCTTATTCGGGCTCCTACAATGAGCAGTTCTTC
d_call: NA; v_call: TRBV6-6; clone_size: NA; j_call: TRBJ1-2; cdr3_aa: CASIQGGGRDGYTF; cdr3_nt: TGTGCCAGCATTCAAGGGGGTGGAAGGGATGGCTACACCTTC